These 9 T cell receptor beta chains originate from one sample sequenced in a study of T cell clonality in common variable immunodeficiency. Here immunoSEQ multiplex PCR was the method, and the copy in TCRdb shows in-frame clones only, minus some. The table lists tens of thousands of clones, with no singletons. Source material: peripheral blood mononuclear cells. These receptors were obtained from a person aged 18 to 70 in good health.

This clone appeared many times. Read sequence stops 3 residues before the CDR3 end, and the germline J gene provides the missing end. The J gene is TRBJ2-3, the V gene TRBV2, with D hard to call. Germline lookup yields CDR1 SNHLY and CDR2 FYNNEI. The V and J ends lost 6 bases and 4 bases respectively, with 8 bases between them. The CDR3 has 12 amino acids. The CDR3 loop reads CASRPLADTQYF. The DNA read from the CDR3 is TGTGCCAGCAGGCCCCTAGCAGATACG.

This clone was observed at least ten times. The sequence runs out 3 residues before the end of the CDR3; the remainder is reconstructed from the germline J gene. The genes are TRBV7-4 and TRBJ2-7, with TRBD1 identical over 9 bases. CDR1 is SGHVT and CDR2 is SQSDAQ in the germline V gene. This CDR3 is built from 16 residues. After removal of 3 bases from V and 5 bases from J, the junction contained 11 bases not matched to a gene. The CDR3 spells CASSFLQGALSHEQYF. Partial CDR3 DNA: TGTGCCAGCAGCTTCTTACAGGGGGCGTTGAGCCACGAG.

This clone was seen at least ten times. With the read ending 3 residues before the CDR3 end, the germline J gene is used to fill in that end. V gene TRBV7-3 combines with J gene TRBJ2-3, with 9 bases aligning to TRBD1. The V gene's germline CDR1 is SGHTA and CDR2 FQGTGA. The CDR3 loop spans 18 amino acids. V lost 3 bases, J lost 3 bases, and 13 bases stayed unmatched. Incomplete CDR3 DNA: TGTGCCAGCAGCTTTCCTCGGGACAGGGTAGGTAGGACAGATACG. Residues: CASSFPRDRVGRTDT. The whole CDR3 protein reads CASSFPRDRVGRTDTQYF.

Ten or more counts support this clone. Read coverage stops 3 residues before the CDR3 terminus; the germline J gene supplies the remainder. The rearrangement uses TRBV11-3 and TRBJ2-6; a possible D gene is TRBD2 (5 bases). Trimming pared 5 bases from V and 1 base from J, leaving 9 bases between. CDR1 SGHNT and CDR2 YENEEA come from the germline V gene. The CDR3 loop spans 15 amino acids. The CDR3 bases that were read are TGTGCCAGCAGCACCACGGGGTCTGGGGCCAACGTC. It is translated as CASSTTGSGANV. The whole CDR3 sequence is CASSTTGSGANVLTF.

This clone was recorded many times. Read data end 3 residues before the CDR3 end; the end is taken from the germline J gene. The rearrangement uses TRBV20-1 and TRBJ2-7; TRBD1 aligns across 9 bases. The germline V gene encodes CDR1 DFQATT and CDR2 SNEGSKA (reference sequence). This CDR3 is built from 14 residues. The V and J ends lost 2 bases and 3 bases, in that order; junction bases with no gene match: 5. CDR3 in amino acids: CSARTGQGYYEQYF. Incomplete CDR3 DNA: TGCAGTGCTAGAACCGGACAGGGGTACTACGAG.

With respect to this clone: The read halts 3 residues ahead of the CDR3 end, with the missing end drawn from the germline J gene. V and J are TRBV19 and TRBJ2-1; 8 nucleotides agree with TRBD2. Germline-derived CDR1 and CDR2 are LNHDA and SQIVND (reference sequence). This CDR3 region has 17 residues. With V trimmed by 8 bases and J by 5 bases, 17 bases remained unmatched. The CDR3 DNA, read in part, is TGTGCCAGTCCCTTGGCGGGGGGCGGAACGAGCCACAATGAG. It codes for CASPLAGGGTSHNE. The CDR3 in full is CASPLAGGGTSHNEQFF.

This clone was counted at least ten times. Read sequence stops 3 residues before the CDR3 end, and the germline J gene provides the missing end. The genes are TRBV20-1 and TRBJ2-7, with 9 bases identical to TRBD2. V was pared by 3 bases and J by 0 bases, with 6 bases of the junction left unmatched. Germline V CDR1 and CDR2: DFQATT, SNEGSKA (reference sequence). This CDR3 is built from 15 residues. The CDR3 region is CSARDPGLASYEQYF. The sequenced part of the CDR3 DNA is TGCAGTGCTAGGGACCCGGGACTAGCCTCCTACGAG.

This clone came up many times. Coverage ceases 3 residues before the CDR3 finishes, and the germline J gene fills in the end. The gene calls are TRBV12-3 or TRBV12-4 and TRBJ1-4; 8 bases fit TRBD1. The CDR3 length is 16 residues. Trimming took 5 bases from V and 0 from J; bases not matched to a gene: 5. CDR3 DNA (partial): TGTGCCAGCAGTGCCGGACAGGGCGCAACTAATGAAAAA. Translation gives CASSAGQGATNEK. The full CDR3 sequence reads CASSAGQGATNEKLFF.

This clone was detected ten times or more. The read stops 3 residues short of the end of the CDR3; the missing end is completed from the germline J gene. V usage is TRBV5-1 and J usage is TRBJ2-3; D remains unclear. V lost 2 bases and J lost 4, with 5 bases in between. Germline loops: CDR1 SGHRS, CDR2 YFSETQ. The CDR3 runs to 12 residues. CDR3 bases read: TGCGCCAGCAGCTTAAGGTCAGATACG. Its translation: CASSLRSDT. The CDR3 in its entirety is CASSLRSDTQYF.